One sample yielded the 26 T cell receptor beta chains listed below, sequenced in a study of cytomegalovirus exposure and HLA in healthy donors. The assay was immunoSEQ multiplex PCR, and TCRdb's table has in-frame clones only and misses some. The table records 150,000 or so clones, about 85% of them present only once. What was sequenced was PBMCs. These receptors were taken from a man younger than 40 in good health and CMV-seropositive.

This sequence joins TRBV14 and TRBJ1-1; D ambiguous. There are 14 residues in the CDR3. Trimming pared 0 bases from V and 8 bases from J, leaving 13 bases between. Germline V lookup: CDR1 SGHDN, CDR2 FVKESK. The CDR3 loop reads CASSQDPLPREAFF. CDR3 nucleotide sequence: TGTGCCAGCAGCCAAGATCCCTTACCGAGGGAAGCTTTCTTT.

The chain links TRBV27 to TRBJ1-6; D remains ambiguous. V gave up 5 bases and J gave up 7 bases, with 15 bases separating them. The CDR3 has 15 residues. Germline V gene sequence: CDR1 MNHEY, CDR2 SMNVEV (reference sequence). The CDR3 DNA reads TGTGCCAGCAGTGGTCCAGGTCCCCCAAATTCACCCCTCCACTTT. It specifies CASSGPGPPNSPLHF.

This clone was picked up a small number of times. The rearrangement joins TRBV27 to TRBJ1-5, with 9 bases aligning to TRBD1. The CDR3 loop spans 15 amino acids. From germline, CDR1 is MNHEY and CDR2 SMNVEV (reference sequence). The V gene end was trimmed by 5 bases and the J gene end by 3 bases; junction bases not matched to a gene: 5. In nucleotides, the CDR3 is TGTGCCAGCAGTCCGGACAGGGGTGACAATCAGCCCCAGCATTTT. Protein sequence: CASSPDRGDNQPQHF.

The chain recombines TRBV1 with TRBJ2-5; the table's D call TRBD2 went unverified against the DNA. TRBV1 is tagged as a pseudogene. The CDR3 extends over 17 amino acids. The CDR3 region has the DNA TGCACCAGCAGCGGTCCCTGGGGGCGGGGGGACCTGGAGACCCAGTACTTC. Its translation: CTSSGPWGRGDLETQYF.

The rearrangement uses TRBV9 and TRBJ1-2; 8 bases fit TRBD1. The CDR3 runs to 15 residues. Trimming removed 4 bases from V and 2 bases from J; junction bases left unmatched: 7. CDR1 is SGDLS, CDR2 YYNGEE, per germline. The DNA for the CDR3 is TGTGCCAGCAGCCCATGGACAGGGTCCAACTATGGCTACACCTTC. This gives the protein CASSPWTGSNYGYTF.

This clone turned up a few times. The chain carries TRBV7-2 and TRBJ2-1, with D perhaps TRBD1 (6 bases). This CDR3 has 13 amino acids. Deletions cut 5 bases from V and 6 bases from J, with 11 bases between. CDR1 and CDR2 from the germline V gene are SGHTA and FQGNSA. CDR3 DNA sequence: TGTGCCAGCAGCACCGGACAGTCCAATGAGCAGTTCTTC. Translated: CASSTGQSNEQFF.

This clone was detected only a few times. The chain couples TRBV27 to TRBJ1-6; unclear D gene. V was shortened by 4 bases and J by 8 bases, with 9 bases between the two germline ends. The CDR3 loop spans 13 amino acids. Per the germline V gene, CDR1 is MNHEY and CDR2 is SMNVEV (reference sequence). For the CDR3, the DNA is TGTGCCAGCAGTTCGCGGGAGTATTCACCCCTCCACTTT. Its protein is CASSSREYSPLHF.

The chain recombines TRBV2 with TRBJ1-4, with a weak D call TRBD1 (5 bases). V lost 2 bases, J lost 10 bases, and 14 bases lay in between. Looked up from germline, CDR1 is SNHLY and CDR2 is FYNNEI. This CDR3 region has 14 residues. The CDR3 DNA reads as TGTGCCAGCAGTGAATCGGCAGGGTCCCCAAAACTGTTTTTT. It codes for CASSESAGSPKLFF.

This clone was observed a few times. The chain couples TRBV6-5 to TRBJ1-6, with D possibly matching TRBD1 (6 bases). The CDR3 has 15 amino acids. Germline V gene lookup returns CDR1 MNHEY and CDR2 SVGAGI. With 2 bases removed from V and 7 bases from J, the gap between germline ends came to 12 bases. This CDR3 is CASSYEGHLNSPLHF. CDR3 sequence (DNA): TGTGCCAGCAGTTACGAGGGACATCTGAATTCACCCCTCCACTTT.

This CDR3 reads CASSLADRDYEQYF. As DNA, the CDR3 is TGTGCCAGCAGCTTAGCCGACAGGGACTACGAGCAGTACTTC. This chain uses TRBV7-6 with TRBJ2-7; 7 nucleotides align to TRBD1. The trim removed 0 bases at V and 3 bases at J, leaving 2 bases unmatched. The CDR3 consists of 14 residues. Germline V gene lookup returns CDR1 SGHVS and CDR2 FNYEAQ.

The chain carries TRBV6-5 and TRBJ2-7; maybe TRBD2 (6 bases). The V and J ends lost 5 bases and 3 bases respectively, with 17 bases between them. The V gene's germline CDR1 is MNHEY and CDR2 SVGAGI. The CDR3 is 15 residues long. The CDR3 DNA is TGTGCCAGCAGTCCACGGAGGGGTATGCGCTACGAGCAGTACTTC. Its translation is CASSPRRGMRYEQYF.

The table lists this clone with a count of one. V and J are TRBV6-6 and TRBJ2-7; D gene unclear. There are 13 residues in the CDR3. In germline, CDR1 is MNHNY, CDR2 SVGAGI (reference sequence). Trimming shortened V by 0 bases and J by 9 bases, and 12 bases separated the two germline ends. The chain's CDR3 is CASSYSVNPGQYF. In DNA form, the CDR3 reads TGTGCCAGCAGTTACTCAGTGAACCCGGGGCAGTACTTC.

This chain links TRBV5-1 with TRBJ2-3, with D possibly being TRBD2 (6 bases). Germline CDR1 is SGHRS and CDR2 is YFSETQ. Trimming pared 4 bases from V and 3 bases from J, leaving 21 bases between. This CDR3 is 17 amino acids long. The CDR3 protein is CASSPGLGGAPTDTQYF. The DNA for the CDR3 is TGCGCCAGCAGCCCTGGGTTGGGCGGGGCCCCTACAGATACGCAGTATTTT.

This sequence joins TRBV29-1 and TRBJ1-1; D is undetermined. CDR1 and CDR2 (germline): SQVTM, ANQGSEA. The CDR3 runs to 13 residues. V was cut by 3 bases and J by 0 bases, with 8 bases left in between. The CDR3 nucleotides are TGCAGCGTTGAGGGAGATCTGAACACTGAAGCTTTCTTT. It yields the protein CSVEGDLNTEAFF. The whole variable domain, remainder taken from reference TRBV29-1 and TRBJ1-1, is SAVISQKPSRDICQRGTSLTIQCQVDSQVTMMFWYRQQPGQSLTLIATANQGSEATYESGFVIDKFPISRPNLTFSTLTVSNMSPEDSSIYLCSVEGDLNTEAFFGQGTRLTVV.

The CDR3 spells CAISDPLARSSYEQYF. CDR3 bases: TGTGCCATCAGTGACCCCCTCGCGAGGAGCTCCTACGAGCAGTACTTC. The chain recombines TRBV10-3 with TRBJ2-7; no firm D call. The CDR3 is made up of 16 amino acids. Germline V gene lookup returns CDR1 ENHRY and CDR2 SYGVKD. Trimming left V 3 bases short and J 0 bases short, with 15 bases between.

The chain employs TRBV27 and TRBJ1-2; a weak D match, TRBD1 (6 bases). Trimming pared 0 bases from V and 5 bases from J, leaving 16 bases between. Germline V gene sequence: CDR1 MNHEY, CDR2 SMNVEV (reference sequence). CDR3 length: 16 residues. CDR3 coding DNA: TGTGCCAGCAGTTTATCCCTTCCCCGGGACATGTATGGCTACACCTTC. Protein sequence: CASSLSLPRDMYGYTF.

This clone was detected once. This chain uses TRBV5-4 with TRBJ1-2, with 11 nucleotides matching TRBD1. The CDR3 contains 16 residues. Germline V gene data show CDR1 as SGHNT and CDR2 as YYREEE (reference sequence). The V segment lost 2 bases and the J segment 5 bases; nucleotides outside the gene matches: 8. CDR3 sequence (DNA): TGTGCCAGCAGCTTACATGGGACAGGGGGAGTATATGGCTACACCTTC. It yields the protein CASSLHGTGGVYGYTF.

The V and J genes are TRBV6-6 and TRBJ1-4; 7 bases match TRBD1. The CDR3 is 16 amino acids. Germline V gene sequence: CDR1 MNHNY, CDR2 SVGAGI (reference sequence). J gave up 9 bases and V 0 bases, and 10 bases lay outside the gene matches. CDR3 sequence: CASSYSLWRTGKKLFF. The CDR3 DNA reads as TGTGCCAGCAGTTACTCGTTATGGCGGACAGGAAAAAAACTGTTTTTT.

The rearrangement links TRBV4-1 to TRBJ2-5, with 9 bases matching TRBD2. Germline V CDR1 and CDR2: MGHRA, YSYEKL. The J segment lost 4 bases and the V segment lost 1 base, leaving 10 bases of the junction unmatched. This CDR3 has 17 residues. CDR3 in amino acids: CASSQVQRGEFIETQYF. For the CDR3, the DNA is TGCGCCAGCAGCCAAGTCCAGCGGGGGGAATTTATAGAGACCCAGTACTTC.

This chain links TRBV6-5 with TRBJ1-6; maybe TRBD1 (6 bases). The CDR3 sequence is 14 residues long. CDR1 is MNHEY and CDR2 is SVGAGI in the germline V gene. The V gene lost 0 bases and the J gene lost 6 bases, with 6 bases spanning the gap. CDR3 bases: TGTGCCAGCAGTTACTCAGGGGGTAATTCACCCCTCCACTTT. Its translation: CASSYSGGNSPLHF.

The chain carries TRBV9 and TRBJ1-3; D remains unclear. The ends were cut back, 0 bases at V and 1 base at J, with 5 bases in the middle. This CDR3 region has 14 residues. Germline V gene sequence: CDR1 SGDLS, CDR2 YYNGEE. CDR3 residues: CASSVVGSGNTIYF. The CDR3 nucleotides read TGTGCCAGCAGCGTAGTCGGGTCTGGAAACACCATATATTTT.

V usage is TRBV7-9 and J usage is TRBJ2-3; a possible D gene is TRBD1 (8 bases). The CDR3 totals 14 residues. Germline V gene data show CDR1 as SEHNR and CDR2 as FQNEAQ (reference sequence). V was pared by 5 bases and J by 8 bases, with 17 bases between. The CDR3 DNA follows: TGTGCCAGCAGCCGGGACAGGACTAGGGGTACGCAGTATTTT. Protein: CASSRDRTRGTQYF.

The chain joins TRBV6-1 to TRBJ2-5; 7 bases fit TRBD2. After removal of 8 bases from V and 5 bases from J, the junction contained 14 bases not matched to a gene. CDR3 length equals 15 residues. Germline V gene data show CDR1 as MNHNS and CDR2 as SASEGT. The CDR3 reads CASGKGGGSQETQYF. The DNA of the CDR3 is TGTGCCAGCGGGAAGGGCGGGGGATCTCAGGAGACCCAGTACTTC.

The V call is TRBV2, the J call TRBJ2-7; TRBD2 is a possible D gene (5 bases). Germline V gives CDR1 SNHLY, CDR2 FYNNEI. V was clipped by 8 bases and J by 1 base, with 15 bases between them. This CDR3 comprises 14 residues. The CDR3 region is CASEDLSGSYEQYF. The DNA of the CDR3 is TGTGCCAGCGAAGACCTATCGGGATCCTACGAGCAGTACTTC.

J is TRBJ2-7 and V is TRBV25-1; a possible D gene is TRBD2 (5 bases). The germline CDR1 and CDR2 sequences are MGHDK and SYGVNS. Trimming pared 8 bases from V and 7 bases from J, leaving 18 bases between. This CDR3 is 13 amino acids long. The CDR3 region has the DNA TGTGCCAGCGGCTTGGGAGTCCTCCCAGAGCAGTACTTC. This gives the protein CASGLGVLPEQYF.

This chain links TRBV2 with TRBJ2-3; D gene unclear. Trimming cost V 7 bases and J 2 bases, with 7 bases left between them. The length of the CDR3 is 12 residues. Germline V lookup: CDR1 SNHLY, CDR2 FYNNEI. CDR3 region: CASKQYTDTQYF. CDR3 coding DNA: TGTGCCAGCAAACAGTACACAGATACGCAGTATTTT.